The table lists the clone carrying this T cell receptor (beta chain) with a few counts. The cDNA 3' end received a ligated oligonucleotide with a UMI. The first PCR ran 3 to 5 cycles with an equimolar RC1.1 and RC1.2 beta primer mix. TCRdb fed the UMI-ligation and nested PCR reads into MiXCR, producing one record per CDR3 protein. Seen here are about 53,000 distinct CDR3 sequences, 9% to 15% observed once, and the top ten hold under 10%. The data were taken from a study of quantifying T cell responses using KT2 cells. Whole-study context: Reverse transcription used primers in the TCR alpha and beta constant regions. A predetermined fluorescence threshold ended the second PCR, run as a qPCR.

Germline V lookup: CDR1 LGHDT, CDR2 YNNKEL (reference sequence). V was clipped by 6 bases and J by 5 bases, with 13 bases between them. This CDR3 has 13 amino acids. The sample comprised PBMCs spiked with cells of the T cell clone KT2. The clonotype was recovered from a human donor. The gene calls are TRBV3-1 and TRBJ1-1, with a weak D call TRBD1 (6 bases). CDR3 in DNA: TGTGCCAGCAGGACGCAGGGGAGAACTGAAGCTTTCTTT. This encodes CASRTQGRTEAFF.